This TCR beta chain was found in a study of blood T cell repertoires in COVID-19. Overall study context: Both acute and convalescent COVID-19 samples were obtained from the United States, Italy and Spain. PBMCs, B-cell-depleted T cells, or T cells provided the cDNA or gDNA that made up the material.

Original handling: Estimated nucleated cell counts came from reference gene primer amplification. TCRdb's copy holds only in-frame clones and misses some; the assay was immunoSEQ multiplex PCR. The V and J calls and the clone size are those of that table, but D and trimming were determined from the DNA. The sample has around 110,000 clones, about 90% seen once. The clonotype comes from a woman in her twenties or thirties with acute or convalescent COVID-19. Material for sequencing was peripheral blood.

The CDR3 loop is CASSQELDSAEKDSNQPQHF. CDR3 nucleotide sequence: TGTGCCAGCAGCCAAGAATTGGACAGTGCCGAAAAAGATAGCAATCAGCCCCAGCATTTT. This rearrangement joins TRBV3-1 (or the pseudogene TRBV3-2) to TRBJ1-5, with D maybe TRBD1 (6 bases). Germline loops: CDR1 LGHDT, CDR2 YNNKEL (reference sequence). The V end lost 0 bases, the J end lost 0 bases, and 21 bases lay between the germline ends. This CDR3 region has 20 residues.